Shown below are 14 T cell receptor beta chains from a single sample sequenced in a study of siplizumab effects on memory and regulatory T cells. The mixed lymphocyte reaction cells were held in coculture (37°C) for over 5 days. TCRdb's copy holds only in-frame clones and misses some; the assay was immunoSEQ multiplex PCR. The sample includes fewer than 8,500 clones, roughly two fifths seen only once; the top ten take about 5.8%. These TCRs are of unknown antigen specificity. The source material was CFSE-low (dividing) CD8+ T cells sorted from an allogeneic mixed lymphocyte reaction. These receptors all come from a human donor in good health; the cells came from an allogeneic mixed lymphocyte reaction.

This sequence joins TRBV11-2 and TRBJ2-7; D possibly corresponds to TRBD1 (5 bases). The V gene's germline CDR1 is SGHAT and CDR2 FQNNGV. V gave up 4 bases and J gave up 5 bases, with 12 bases separating them. The length of the CDR3 is 13 residues. As DNA, the CDR3 is TGTGCCAGCAGCTCCTCAGGGTTCAACGAGCAGTACTTC. It yields the protein CASSSSGFNEQYF.

This chain uses TRBV9 with TRBJ2-1, with D unclear. CDR1 is SGDLS and CDR2 is YYNGEE in the germline V gene. The CDR3 has 11 amino acids. With 0 bases removed from V and 8 bases from J, the gap between germline ends came to 3 bases. CDR3 coding DNA: TGTGCCAGCAGCGTAGACTATGAGCAGTTCTTC. It yields the protein CASSVDYEQFF.

J is TRBJ2-3 and V is TRBV28; D not resolved. Germline-derived CDR1 and CDR2 are MDHEN and SYDVKM. V dropped 5 bases and J dropped 2 bases, with 17 bases sitting between them. CDR3 length: 16 amino acids. The CDR3 DNA follows: TGTGCCAGCAGTCCCCGTCCAATTCCCTTCACAGATACGCAGTATTTT. This translates into CASSPRPIPFTDTQYF.

Relative to its sample, this clone is medium-sized (0.01 to 0.1%). V and J are TRBV29-1 and TRBJ2-5; D tentatively reads TRBD1 or TRBD2 (6 bases each). Trimming removed 4 bases at V and 5 bases at J, with 20 bases between. Germline CDR1 reads SQVTM; CDR2 reads ANQGSEA. There are 15 residues in the CDR3. CDR3 DNA: TGCAGCGTTGGGGGGCGGGGTACCCTCAGGGAGACCCAGTACTTC. This codes for CSVGGRGTLRETQYF.

The V call is TRBV6-1, the J call TRBJ2-1, with TRBD2 identical over 7 bases. The ends lost 5 bases at V and 9 bases at J; junction bases unmatched: 1. Germline assignment: CDR1 MNHNS and CDR2 SASEGT. The CDR3 runs 11 residues. CDR3 nucleotide sequence: TGTGCCAGCAGTTTAGCGGGTGAGCAGTTCTTC. Amino acids: CASSLAGEQFF.

The chain has TRBV2 and TRBJ2-1, with no clear D. The CDR3 length is 13 residues. Looked up from germline, CDR1 is SNHLY and CDR2 is FYNNEI. Trimming pared 2 bases from V and 5 bases from J, leaving 7 bases between. CDR3 bases: TGTGCCAGCAGTGAATGGTTGGACAATGAGCAGTTCTTC. Encoded protein: CASSEWLDNEQFF.

This clone rates as medium-sized. V is TRBV9 and J is TRBJ2-3; either TRBD1 or TRBD2 may supply D (5 bases each). The V and J ends lost 4 bases and 6 bases respectively, with 15 bases between them. This CDR3 contains 14 residues. From germline, CDR1 is SGDLS and CDR2 YYNGEE. CDR3 sequence: CASSPSWGTDTQYF. CDR3 in DNA: TGTGCCAGCAGCCCCTCCTGGGGGACGGATACGCAGTATTTT.

The V and J genes are TRBV19 and TRBJ2-3; possible D gene TRBD2, 6 bases. V was clipped by 3 bases and J by 6 bases, with 13 bases between them. The CDR3 is 14 residues long. The germline CDR1 and CDR2 sequences are LNHDA and SQIVND (reference sequence). The chain's CDR3 is CASSIWEEDDTQYF. CDR3 bases: TGTGCCAGTAGTATTTGGGAGGAAGATGATACGCAGTATTTT.

The chain has TRBV7-9 and TRBJ2-3; a possible D gene is TRBD1 (6 bases). V lost 4 bases and J lost 4, with 12 bases in between. Germline CDR1 and CDR2: SEHNR and FQNEAQ (reference sequence). CDR3 size: 14 residues. The CDR3 sequence: CASSSTGFPDTQYF. The CDR3, as DNA: TGTGCCAGCAGCTCCACAGGGTTCCCAGATACGCAGTATTTT.

The V call is TRBV6-4, the J call TRBJ2-1; 9 nucleotides match TRBD2. The V gene end was trimmed by 0 bases and the J gene end by 3 bases; junction bases not matched to a gene: 6. The CDR3 totals 17 residues. Germline-derived CDR1 and CDR2 are MRHNA and SNTAGT. This CDR3 reads CASSDSVSGRGYNEQFF. The CDR3 DNA sequence: TGTGCCAGCAGTGACTCGGTTAGCGGGAGAGGCTACAATGAGCAGTTCTTC.

This clone is categorized as medium-sized (0.01 to 0.1%). This rearrangement joins TRBV9 to TRBJ2-7; no clear D gene. CDR3 length: 15 residues. Germline V CDR1 and CDR2: SGDLS, YYNGEE. Trimming cost V 3 bases and J 3 bases, with 16 bases left between them. The CDR3 here is CASSAAYTPDYEQYF. In nucleotides, the CDR3 is TGTGCCAGCAGCGCTGCCTACACCCCCGACTACGAGCAGTACTTC.

This clone occurred a few times. CDR3 DNA sequence: TGTGCCAGCAGCAAGAGAGGAAATAGCCGGAATGAGCAGTTCTTC. As protein: CASSKRGNSRNEQFF. The rearrangement uses TRBV21-1 and TRBJ2-1; the table's D call TRBD2 went unverified against the DNA. TRBV21-1 corresponds to a pseudogene. There are 15 residues in the CDR3.

This clone showed up just a few times. V is TRBV4-1 and J is TRBJ2-3, with 8 bases fitting TRBD2. With 2 bases clipped from V and 7 bases from J, the junction kept 5 bases outside the gene matches. Germline V CDR1 and CDR2: MGHRA, YSYEKL. The CDR3 is made up of 14 amino acids. In DNA, the CDR3 is TGCGCCAGCAGCCAAATAGCGGGACCATATACGCAGTATTTT. Translating it yields CASSQIAGPYTQYF.

The chain combines TRBV6-5 with TRBJ2-7; D is unresolved. This CDR3 is 14 amino acids long. Between the trimmed V and J ends, which lost 0 bases and 2 bases, there was a span of 8 bases. Germline V lookup: CDR1 MNHEY, CDR2 SVGAGI. In nucleotides, the CDR3 is TGTGCCAGCAGTTACTCCCACCCAACCTACGAGCAGTACTTC. This codes for CASSYSHPTYEQYF.